This entry concerns a single T cell receptor beta chain. The entry originates in a study of shared clonotypes between healthy human individuals. Study as a whole: A donor's plate count was three for CD4 naive and three for CD4 memory; CD8 naive had two and CD8 memory one.

All donors qualified as healthy HIV-negative adults and had experienced no recent acute infections or vaccinations. The investigators split CD4+ cells into a CD45RA+ naive subset and a CD45RA-negative memory subset. Deep-level settings were used for running the assay. The assay was immunoSEQ multiplex PCR, and TCRdb's table has in-frame clones only and misses some. The sample has roughly 2,300,000 clones; around 90% are singletons. Germline lookup yields CDR1 MGHRA and CDR2 YSYEKL. V gave up 0 bases and J gave up 4 bases, with 15 bases separating them. CDR3 length equals 16 residues. This TCR was sampled from a man aged 18 to 30 in good health. Some clones in this sample may be carry-over from other donors' samples. The sequenced sample was naive CD4+ T cells from PBMCs. Sample subset: CD45RA+ positively selected. This chain connects TRBV4-1 to TRBJ1-2; possibly TRBD1 for D (6 bases). The CDR3 region is CASSQDARGLIYGYTF. The CDR3 DNA is TGCGCCAGCAGCCAAGATGCGCGGGGGCTCATCTATGGCTACACCTTC.